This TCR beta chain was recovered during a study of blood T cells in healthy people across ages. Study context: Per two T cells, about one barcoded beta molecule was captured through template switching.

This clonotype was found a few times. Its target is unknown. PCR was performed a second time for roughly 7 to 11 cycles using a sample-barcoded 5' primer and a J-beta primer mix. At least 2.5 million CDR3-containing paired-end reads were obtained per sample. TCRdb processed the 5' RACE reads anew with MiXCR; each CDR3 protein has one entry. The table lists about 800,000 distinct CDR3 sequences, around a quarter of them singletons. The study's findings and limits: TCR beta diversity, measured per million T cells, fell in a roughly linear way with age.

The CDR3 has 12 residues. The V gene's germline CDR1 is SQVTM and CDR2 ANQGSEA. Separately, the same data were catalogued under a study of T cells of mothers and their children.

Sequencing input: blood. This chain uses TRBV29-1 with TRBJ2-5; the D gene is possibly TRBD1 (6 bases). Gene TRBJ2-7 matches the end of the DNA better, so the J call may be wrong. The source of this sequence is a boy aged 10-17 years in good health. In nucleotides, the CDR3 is TGCAGAGAGAACAGGGTAGGGAGCGAGCAGTACTTC. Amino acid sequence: CRENRVGSEQYF.